Following are 26 T cell receptor beta chains from one sample sequenced in a study of identical twins. TCRdb ran MiXCR on the 5' RACE reads and lists one entry per CDR3 protein. The table lists approximately 700,000 distinct CDR3 sequences, around a sixth of them singletons. These same data were also listed under a study on T cells expressing NK-cell markers.

Sequencing was done on a sample of PBMCs. These TCRs come from a woman younger than 30 in good health.

The chain recombines TRBV20-1 with TRBJ2-1; no reliable D call. The ends were cut back, 2 bases at V and 5 bases at J, with 7 bases in the middle. Per germline, CDR1 DFQATT and CDR2 SNEGSKA (reference sequence). CDR3 length: 12 amino acids. The DNA for the CDR3 is TGCAGTGCTAGAATCAGGAACAATGAGCAGTTCTTC. Translating it yields CSARIRNNEQFF.

This clonotype has a handful of counts. The chain carries TRBV27 and TRBJ1-2; TRBD1 matches 7 bases. This CDR3 contains 13 residues. CDR1 and CDR2 (germline): MNHEY, SMNVEV (reference sequence). V shed 5 bases and J 6 bases; nucleotides not matched to a gene: 6. As DNA, the CDR3 is TGTGCCAGCAGTACACCCGGACAGGATGGCTACACCTTC. Protein product: CASSTPGQDGYTF.

The chain carries TRBV5-1 and TRBJ2-3; D perhaps matches TRBD2 (5 bases). From germline, CDR1 is SGHRS and CDR2 YFSETQ. This CDR3 has 17 residues. V was trimmed by 4 bases and J by 4 bases, leaving 22 bases between them. In DNA form, the CDR3 reads TGCGCCAGCAGCCTGGCCGGAGGACGTAGCCCTCCAGATACGCAGTATTTT. This translates into CASSLAGGRSPPDTQYF.

The V and J genes are TRBV7-3 and TRBJ2-5; no clear D gene. Germline V gene sequence: CDR1 SGHTA, CDR2 FQGTGA. The CDR3 spans 13 residues. The V end lost 5 bases, the J end lost 3 bases, and 10 bases lay between the germline ends. As DNA, the CDR3 is TGTGCCAGCAGCGGCGGAGTAAAAGAGACCCAGTACTTC. Translated, it gives CASSGGVKETQYF.

The chain couples TRBV12-3 or TRBV12-4 to TRBJ1-1, with no clear D. This CDR3 is 14 amino acids long. V lost 2 bases to trimming and J lost 1 base, with 8 bases between them. CDR3 protein: CASSLIGENTEAFF. CDR3 nucleotides: TGTGCCAGCAGTTTAATTGGGGAGAACACTGAAGCTTTCTTT.

This clonotype was seen only a few times. The rearrangement uses TRBV6-1 and TRBJ2-2, with 8 bases identical to TRBD2. This CDR3 is 14 amino acids long. The trim removed 11 bases at V and 7 bases at J, leaving 12 bases unmatched. Germline V gene sequence: CDR1 MNHNS, CDR2 SASEGT. The CDR3 DNA sequence: TGTGCCGGGGGCTTTGGCGGGGGGAACGGGGAGCTGTTTTTT. This sequence encodes CAGGFGGGNGELFF.

The J gene is TRBJ1-2, the V gene TRBV12-5; TRBD1 is a possible D gene (5 bases). This CDR3 has 14 amino acids. Trimming cost V 4 bases and J 3 bases, with 12 bases left between them. Germline V gene sequence: CDR1 LGHNT, CDR2 FRNRAP. CDR3 region: CASGSDSGDYGYTF. The CDR3 coding sequence is TGTGCTAGTGGTTCGGACTCGGGGGACTATGGCTACACCTTC.

The count of this clonotype is one. The chain has TRBV6-5 and TRBJ2-1; 7 bases match TRBD2. This CDR3 is built from 14 residues. J gave up 4 bases and V 1 base, and 1 base lay outside the gene matches. Germline CDR1 and CDR2: MNHEY and SVGAGI. DNA for the CDR3: TGTGCCAGCAGTTACTTGGGAGGGTACAATGAGCAGTTCTTC. Translation: CASSYLGGYNEQFF.

The V call is TRBV5-1, the J call TRBJ2-1, with D perhaps matching TRBD1 or TRBD2 (5 bases each). V lost 3 bases and J lost 1, with 14 bases in between. This CDR3 contains 16 residues. Per germline, CDR1 SGHRS and CDR2 YFSETQ. CDR3 DNA: TGCGCCAGCAGCTGGACCGGGACGCCTTCCTACAATGAGCAGTTCTTC. Translated, it gives CASSWTGTPSYNEQFF.

The gene calls are TRBV18 and TRBJ2-1; 8 positions agree with TRBD1. The CDR3 sequence is 14 residues long. The J segment lost 9 bases and the V segment lost 6 bases, leaving 10 bases of the junction unmatched. The germline V gene has CDR1 KGHSH and CDR2 LQKENI. The CDR3 region has the DNA TGTGCCAGCTCGCCCTCGACAGGGGTGGTTGAGCAGTTCTTC. It codes for CASSPSTGVVEQFF.

The V and J genes are TRBV15 and TRBJ1-3, with D hard to call. Trimming pared 3 bases from V and 3 bases from J, leaving 9 bases between. There are 14 residues in the CDR3. Germline loops: CDR1 LNHNV, CDR2 YYDKDF (reference sequence). CDR3: CATSRGFGGNTIYF. The CDR3 coding sequence is TGTGCCACCAGCAGGGGCTTCGGTGGAAACACCATATATTTT.

This clonotype was recorded a few times. The chain couples TRBV5-1 to TRBJ2-1, with TRBD2 identical over 10 bases. Germline CDR1 SGHRS, CDR2 YFSETQ. V lost 2 bases to trimming and J lost 8 bases; unmatched junction nucleotides: 4. The CDR3 length is 14 residues. CDR3 sequence: CASSFSGGAYEQFF. In DNA, the CDR3 is TGCGCCAGCAGCTTCAGCGGGGGGGCGTATGAGCAGTTCTTC.

The gene calls are TRBV10-3 and TRBJ1-2, with D possibly being TRBD1 (5 bases). There are 14 residues in the CDR3. V was shortened by 2 bases and J by 4 bases, with 11 bases between the two germline ends. Germline V gene sequence: CDR1 ENHRY, CDR2 SYGVKD. The CDR3 DNA follows: TGTGCCATCAGTGAGCCGACAGTCGGCTATGGCTACACCTTC. This gives the protein CAISEPTVGYGYTF.

The chain has TRBV5-1 and TRBJ2-1; TRBD1 or TRBD2 may be the D gene (5 bases each). V gave up 0 bases and J gave up 8 bases, with 9 bases separating them. The length of the CDR3 is 13 residues. The V gene's germline CDR1 is SGHRS and CDR2 YFSETQ. CDR3 in DNA: TGCGCCAGCAGCTTGGACTTGGGGGATGAGCAGTTCTTC. It encodes CASSLDLGDEQFF. The variable domain in full, completed from reference TRBV5-1 and TRBJ2-1, reads KAGVTQTPRYLIKTRGQQVTLSCSPISGHRSVSWYQQTPGQGLQFLFEYFSETQRNKGNFPGRFSGRQFSNSRSEMNVSTLELGDSALYLCASSLDLGDEQFFGPGTRLTVL.

Only a few counts were recorded for this clonotype. V usage is TRBV20-1 and J usage is TRBJ2-3; D gene uncertain. Germline V gene lookup returns CDR1 DFQATT and CDR2 SNEGSKA (reference sequence). With 0 bases removed from V and 10 bases from J, the gap between germline ends came to 11 bases. There are 12 residues in the CDR3. This CDR3 reads CSARDPLRPQYF. The CDR3 region has the DNA TGCAGTGCTAGAGATCCCTTGCGGCCGCAGTATTTT.

This clonotype turned up a few times. This chain uses TRBV5-6 with TRBJ2-1; perhaps TRBD2 as D (5 bases). Germline V CDR1 and CDR2: SGHDT, YYEEEE. Trimming took off 2 bases at V and 2 bases at J, with 14 bases between the two ends. This CDR3 spans 16 amino acids. The CDR3 here is CASSFGSSGTYNEQFF. The DNA of the CDR3 is TGTGCCAGCAGCTTCGGTTCGAGCGGTACCTACAATGAGCAGTTCTTC.

This sequence joins TRBV29-1 and TRBJ2-2; possibly TRBD1 or TRBD2 for D (5 bases each). The V end was cut by 6 bases, the J end by 1 base, with 12 bases between. Germline V gene data show CDR1 as SQVTM and CDR2 as ANQGSEA. The CDR3 has 14 amino acids. DNA of the CDR3: TGCAGCGTCTCGGGACCGATGAACACCGGGGAGCTGTTTTTT. This sequence encodes CSVSGPMNTGELFF.

This clonotype was counted between two and nine times. The rearrangement links TRBV4-1 to TRBJ2-5; possibly TRBD2 for D (6 bases). The germline V and J ends were trimmed by 1 base and 4 bases, with 16 bases remaining between them. CDR1 is MGHRA, CDR2 YSYEKL, per germline. This CDR3 region has 16 residues. This CDR3 is CASSQVGTDAGETQYF. The DNA for the CDR3 is TGCGCCAGCAGCCAAGTTGGGACTGACGCGGGAGAGACCCAGTACTTC.

The chain is built from TRBV5-1 and TRBJ2-7; 7 bases line up with TRBD2. This CDR3 is 15 amino acids long. Germline lookup yields CDR1 SGHRS and CDR2 YFSETQ. The trim removed 4 bases at V and 3 bases at J, leaving 10 bases unmatched. The CDR3 DNA is TGCGCCAGCAGCCTATTTCCCGGGACTAACTACGAGCAGTACTTC. This gives the protein CASSLFPGTNYEQYF.

V usage is TRBV4-3 and J usage is TRBJ2-7, with D perhaps given as TRBD1 or TRBD2 (6 bases each). The CDR3 spans 17 residues. Trimming removed 0 bases from V and 5 bases from J, with 20 bases in between. Germline CDR1 LGHNA, CDR2 YSLEER. CDR3 nucleotides: TGCGCCAGCAGCCAAGATATGCAACAGGGAGGCCCCCACGAGCAGTACTTC. Protein product: CASSQDMQQGGPHEQYF.

The genes are TRBV5-1 and TRBJ1-3, with TRBD1 as a possible D gene (6 bases). Deletions cut 2 bases from V and 3 bases from J, with 9 bases between. CDR3 length equals 14 residues. Germline loops: CDR1 SGHRS, CDR2 YFSETQ. CDR3 DNA: TGCGCCAGCAGCTTAACAGGGTATGGAAACACCATATATTTT. This sequence encodes CASSLTGYGNTIYF.

The rearrangement joins TRBV6-5 to TRBJ2-1; D may be TRBD2 (5 bases). Between the trimmed V and J ends, which lost 0 bases and 5 bases, there was a span of 14 bases. Germline assignment: CDR1 MNHEY and CDR2 SVGAGI. This CDR3 is built from 16 residues. The CDR3 sequence: CASSYSGLNGHNEQFF. The CDR3 region has the DNA TGTGCCAGCAGTTACTCCGGACTGAATGGCCACAATGAGCAGTTCTTC.

This clonotype was observed a handful of times. At one boundary the junction diverges from the germline segment, which might be a read error. The CDR3 reads CSVERWQGGNTTYF. In nucleotides, the CDR3 is TGCAGCGTTGAAAGGTGGCAGGGAGGAAACACCACATATTTT. The chain has TRBV29-1 and TRBJ1-3; D is perhaps TRBD1 (5 bases). The CDR3 sequence is 14 residues long. Germline V gene lookup returns CDR1 SQVTM and CDR2 ANQGSEA.

The rearrangement uses TRBV20-1 and TRBJ1-6; D not resolved. The CDR3 has 15 residues. Germline V gene lookup returns CDR1 DFQATT and CDR2 SNEGSKA (reference sequence). Trimming pared 5 bases from V and 4 bases from J, leaving 15 bases between. CDR3 protein: CSALSQAPYNSPLHF. The CDR3 nucleotides are TGCAGTGCTCTCTCCCAGGCACCTTATAATTCACCCCTCCACTTT.

This chain joins TRBV9 and TRBJ2-1, with a possible D match to TRBD2 (5 bases). V was pared by 0 bases and J by 7 bases, with 14 bases between. Germline CDR1 and CDR2: SGDLS and YYNGEE. The CDR3 runs to 15 residues. CDR3 sequence: CASSVGLAPGNEQFF. DNA of the CDR3: TGTGCCAGCAGCGTAGGATTAGCCCCGGGGAATGAGCAGTTCTTC.

The genes are TRBV24-1 and TRBJ1-2, with D maybe TRBD1 (6 bases). V lost 4 bases, J lost 8 bases, and 13 bases lay in between. The CDR3 is made up of 13 amino acids. Germline CDR1 KGHDR, CDR2 SFDVKD. Here the CDR3 reads CATSDGRGGGYTF. CDR3 sequence (DNA): TGTGCCACCAGTGACGGCAGGGGTGGAGGCTACACCTTC.